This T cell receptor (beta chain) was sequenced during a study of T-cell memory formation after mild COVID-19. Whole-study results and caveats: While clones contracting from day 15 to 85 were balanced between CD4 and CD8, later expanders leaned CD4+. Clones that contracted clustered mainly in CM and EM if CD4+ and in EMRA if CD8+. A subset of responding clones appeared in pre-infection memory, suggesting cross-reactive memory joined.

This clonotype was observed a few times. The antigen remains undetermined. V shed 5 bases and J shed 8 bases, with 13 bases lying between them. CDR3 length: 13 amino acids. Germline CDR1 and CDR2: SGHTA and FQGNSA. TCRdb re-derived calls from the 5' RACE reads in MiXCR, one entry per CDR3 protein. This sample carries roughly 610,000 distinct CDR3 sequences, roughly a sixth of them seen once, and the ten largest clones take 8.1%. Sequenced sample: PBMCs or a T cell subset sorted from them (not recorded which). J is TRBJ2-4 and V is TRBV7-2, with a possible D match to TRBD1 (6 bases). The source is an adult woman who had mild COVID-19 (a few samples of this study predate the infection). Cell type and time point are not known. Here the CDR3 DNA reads TGTGCCAGCAGCAGAGACAGGTTGGACATTCAGTACTTC. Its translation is CASSRDRLDIQYF. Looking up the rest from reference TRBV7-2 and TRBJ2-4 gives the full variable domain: GAGVSQSPSNKVTEKGKDVELRCDPISGHTALYWYRQSLGQGLEFLIYFQGNSAPDKSGLPSDRFSAERTGGSVSTLTIQRTQQEDSAVYLCASSRDRLDIQYFGAGTRLSVL.